Below, one TCR beta chain is given with its context. This record belongs to a study of blood T cell repertoires in COVID-19. Germline CDR1 is LNHDA and CDR2 is SQIVND (reference sequence). This CDR3 has 14 amino acids. V was clipped by 5 bases and J by 1 base, with 12 bases between them. The table came from immunoSEQ multiplex PCR; TCRdb's copy has only in-frame clones and leaves some out. The table has about 77,000 clones, roughly 90% seen once. This sequence was found in a woman of 80 years or more with active or convalescent COVID-19. This rearrangement joins TRBV19 to TRBJ2-7; tentatively, D is TRBD2 (5 bases). The sequenced material came from peripheral blood. CDR3 protein: CASSSGGGSYEQYF. CDR3 sequence (DNA): TGTGCCAGTAGTTCAGGAGGAGGTTCCTACGAGCAGTACTTC. The variable domain in full, with the rest retrieved from reference TRBV19 and TRBJ2-7, is DGGITQSPKYLFRKEGQNVTLSCEQNLNHDAMYWYRQDPGQGLRLIYYSQIVNDFQKGDIAEGYSVSREKKESFPLTVTSAQKNPTAFYLCASSSGGGSYEQYFGPGTRLTVT.